Each of the 12 T cell receptor beta chains below was sequenced from the same sample in a study of beta chain features in type 1 diabetes. As every portion of the isolated RNA was reverse transcribed, the sequencing read expressed TCRB transcripts. TCRdb keeps only in-frame clones here, not all; method: immunoSEQ multiplex PCR. Of 900,000 or so clones listed, around a sixth are singletons. The sample was naive CD4+ T cells from blood. These receptors all come from a woman aged 18-29 years in good health.

This clone was seen only a few times. The J gene is TRBJ2-1, the V gene TRBV7-9, with D hard to call. Germline-derived CDR1 and CDR2 are SEHNR and FQNEAQ (reference sequence). The CDR3 is 12 amino acids. V gave up 0 bases and J gave up 10 bases, with 7 bases separating them. The CDR3 DNA sequence: TGTGCCAGCAGCTTAGCGAGGTCGGAGCAGTTCTTC. Protein: CASSLARSEQFF.

There are a few counts of this clone. The V and J genes are TRBV10-3 and TRBJ2-3; possible D gene TRBD2, 6 bases. The CDR3 sequence is 15 residues long. The germline V and J ends were trimmed by 10 bases and 2 bases, with 19 bases remaining between them. Germline values: CDR1 ENHRY, CDR2 SYGVKD. The CDR3 reads CASRLSTRTTDTQYF. The CDR3 DNA reads TGTGCCAGCAGATTGTCGACTAGAACCACAGATACGCAGTATTTT.

The chain combines TRBV6-5 with TRBJ2-3, with TRBD1 as a possible D gene (6 bases). Trimming removed 7 bases at V and 5 bases at J, with 13 bases between. Germline V gene data show CDR1 as MNHEY and CDR2 as SVGAGI. The CDR3 runs 13 residues. The CDR3 is CASNYRVGDTQYF. CDR3 nucleotides: TGTGCCAGCAACTACAGGGTAGGAGATACGCAGTATTTT.

This clone occurred a few times. The chain couples TRBV20-1 to TRBJ2-1; the D is unclear. Per the germline V gene, CDR1 is DFQATT and CDR2 is SNEGSKA (reference sequence). The CDR3 contains 11 residues. Trimming pared 3 bases from V and 6 bases from J, leaving 6 bases between. CDR3 residues: CSASVFNEQFF. As DNA, the CDR3 is TGCAGTGCTAGTGTGTTCAATGAGCAGTTCTTC.

This clone was seen more than once but under ten times. The rearrangement links TRBV9 to TRBJ1-5; no clear D. The germline CDR1 and CDR2 sequences are SGDLS and YYNGEE. CDR3 length: 14 amino acids. V was clipped by 1 base and J by 4 bases, with 9 bases between them. The CDR3 protein is CASSVTWGNQPQHF. The CDR3 DNA follows: TGTGCCAGCAGCGTAACTTGGGGTAATCAGCCCCAGCATTTT.

This clone showed up just a few times. CDR3 in amino acids: CASSSRPVGGETQYF. In DNA form, the CDR3 reads TGTGCCAGCAGCTCCCGGCCGGTGGGGGGGGAGACCCAGTACTTC. The chain has TRBV7-9 and TRBJ2-5, with 7 bases lining up with TRBD2. Per the germline V gene, CDR1 is SEHNR and CDR2 is FQNEAQ (reference sequence). V gave up 4 bases and J gave up 5 bases; unmatched junction bases: 10. The CDR3 has 15 amino acids.

This clone was detected only a few times. The same CDR3 is also encoded by other DNA sequences in this sample. The chain is built from TRBV5-1 and TRBJ1-1; the D is unclear. Trimming cost V 0 bases and J 3 bases, with 6 bases left between them. The CDR3 consists of 13 residues. Per germline, CDR1 SGHRS and CDR2 YFSETQ. This chain's CDR3 is CASSLVLDTEAFF. CDR3 coding DNA: TGCGCCAGCAGCTTGGTTCTAGACACTGAAGCTTTCTTT.

The gene calls are TRBV19 and TRBJ1-2, with unresolved D. The CDR3 sequence is 15 residues long. From germline, CDR1 is LNHDA and CDR2 SQIVND (reference sequence). Trimming stripped 6 bases from V and 3 bases from J, with 17 bases between. The CDR3 sequence: CASRPTPLADYGYTF. CDR3 sequence (DNA): TGTGCCAGTAGGCCTACACCACTCGCGGACTATGGCTACACCTTC.

This rearrangement joins TRBV28 to TRBJ2-7, with D uncertain. The CDR3 is made up of 13 amino acids. V dropped 6 bases and J dropped 5 bases, with 14 bases sitting between them. CDR1 is MDHEN, CDR2 SYDVKM, per germline. CDR3 region: CASSSYISDEQYF. In DNA, the CDR3 is TGTGCCAGCAGCTCCTATATTTCCGACGAGCAGTACTTC. Drawing the rest from reference TRBV28 and TRBJ2-7, the complete variable domain is DVKVTQSSRYLVKRTGEKVFLECVQDMDHENMFWYRQDPGLGLRLIYFSYDVKMKEKGDIPEGYSVSREKKERFSLILESASTNQTSMYLCASSSYISDEQYFGPGTRLTVT.

This clone was seen a few times. This chain joins TRBV6-1 and TRBJ1-1; possible D gene TRBD1, 5 bases. V lost 6 bases, J lost 8 bases, and 10 bases lay in between. This CDR3 region has 11 residues. CDR1 and CDR2 from the germline V gene are MNHNS and SASEGT. CDR3 nucleotides: TGTGCCAGCAGGATAAGGACAGAAGCTTTCTTT. It codes for CASRIRTEAFF.

A few counts support this clone. The rearrangement links TRBV7-2 to TRBJ1-1; D not certain. This CDR3 has 16 amino acids. The V end was cut by 5 bases, the J end by 4 bases, with 20 bases between. CDR1 and CDR2 from the germline V gene are SGHTA and FQGNSA. The CDR3 DNA follows: TGTGCCAGCAGCCCCTTCGTCCGACGGGGAGGCACTGAAGCTTTCTTT. It codes for CASSPFVRRGGTEAFF.

The genes are TRBV29-1 and TRBJ2-1; 10 positions match TRBD2. Looked up from germline, CDR1 is SQVTM and CDR2 is ANQGSEA. V was pared by 4 bases and J by 7 bases, with 16 bases of the junction left unmatched. The CDR3 has 17 residues. CDR3 sequence (DNA): TGCAGCGTTGTTCGTCTAGCGGGAGTTAAAATAAAAAATGAGCAGTTCTTC. Its protein is CSVVRLAGVKIKNEQFF.